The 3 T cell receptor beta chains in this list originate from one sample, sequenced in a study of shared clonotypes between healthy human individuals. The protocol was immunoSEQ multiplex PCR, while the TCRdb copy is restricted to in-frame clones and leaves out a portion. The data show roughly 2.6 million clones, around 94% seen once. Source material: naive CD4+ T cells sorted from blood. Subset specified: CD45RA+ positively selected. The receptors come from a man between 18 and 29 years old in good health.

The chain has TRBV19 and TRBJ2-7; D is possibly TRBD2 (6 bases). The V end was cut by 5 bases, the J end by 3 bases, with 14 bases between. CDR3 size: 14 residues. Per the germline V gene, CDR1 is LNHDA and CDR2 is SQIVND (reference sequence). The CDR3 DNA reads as TGTGCCAGTAGTTCGTCTAGCGCCAACTACGAGCAGTACTTC. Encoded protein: CASSSSSANYEQYF. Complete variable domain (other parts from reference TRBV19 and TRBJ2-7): DGGITQSPKYLFRKEGQNVTLSCEQNLNHDAMYWYRQDPGQGLRLIYYSQIVNDFQKGDIAEGYSVSREKKESFPLTVTSAQKNPTAFYLCASSSSSANYEQYFGPGTRLTVT.

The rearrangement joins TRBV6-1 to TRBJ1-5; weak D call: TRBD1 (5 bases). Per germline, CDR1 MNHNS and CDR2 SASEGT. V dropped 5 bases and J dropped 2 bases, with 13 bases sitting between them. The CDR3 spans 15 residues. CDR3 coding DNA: TGTGCCAGCAGTCAAGGAGGGGCGGGCAATCAGCCCCAGCATTTT. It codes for CASSQGGAGNQPQHF.

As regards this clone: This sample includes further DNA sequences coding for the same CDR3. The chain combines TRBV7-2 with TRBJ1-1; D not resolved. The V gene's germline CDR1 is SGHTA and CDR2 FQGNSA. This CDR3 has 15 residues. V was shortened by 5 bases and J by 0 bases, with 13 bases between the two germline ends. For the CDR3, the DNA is TGTGCCAGCAGCCCGCATCGCGGGATGAACACTGAAGCTTTCTTT. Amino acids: CASSPHRGMNTEAFF.